The rows below give T cell receptor beta chains drawn from one sample of a study of shared clonotypes between healthy human individuals. Measured with immunoSEQ multiplex PCR; TCRdb has only the in-frame clones, and not every one. This sample has some 2,100,000 clones, with more than 85% found just once. The sequenced sample was naive CD8+ T cells from PBMCs. The receptors stem from a man in his late teens or twenties in good health. Some clones in this sample may be carry-over from other donors' samples. CDR3s include the opening cysteine and the closing phenylalanine or tryptophan. The order of the fields is clone size, V gene, D gene, J gene, CDR3 length, CDR3 protein, CDR3 DNA. The D gene is left open where the match is weak. A clone size is listed for some rows: how often the clone was seen (once, few, many), or a class if it is expanded.

>NA|TRBV13|TRBD2|TRBJ2-7|14
CASSFDSGRNEQYF
TGTGCCAGCAGCTTCGATAGCGGGAGGAACGAGCAGTACTTC
>NA|TRBV28|TRBD1|TRBJ2-7|17
CASSQTVGQSTYYEQYF
TGTGCCAGCAGTCAAACGGTGGGACAGTCGACTTACTACGAGCAGTACTTC
>NA|TRBV7-3|TRBD2|TRBJ2-1|15
CASSAILAAYNEQFF
TGTGCCAGCAGCGCCATACTAGCGGCGTACAATGAGCAGTTCTTC
>NA|TRBV5-3|TRBD2|TRBJ2-1|15
CARSLGGTSDNEQFF
TGTGCCAGAAGCTTGGGAGGGACTAGCGACAATGAGCAGTTCTTC
>NA|TRBV2|NA|TRBJ2-1|14
CASLGPSSYNEQFF
TGTGCCAGCTTAGGACCGAGCTCCTACAATGAGCAGTTCTTC
>NA|TRBV27|NA|TRBJ1-1|15
CASSLSGTGTTEAFF
TGTGCCAGCAGTTTATCCGGGACCGGGACCACTGAAGCTTTCTTT
>NA|TRBV11-3|TRBD2|TRBJ2-7|13
CASSQWGGYEQYF
TGTGCCAGCAGCCAATGGGGGGGCTACGAGCAGTACTTC
>NA|TRBV6-5|NA|TRBJ1-1|16
CASSYAAHGAFTEAFF
TGTGCCAGCAGTTACGCCGCCCACGGTGCTTTCACTGAAGCTTTCTTT
>NA|TRBV2|NA|TRBJ2-7|16
CASSGLWGQVTYEQYF
TGTGCCAGCAGTGGTCTTTGGGGGCAGGTCACCTACGAGCAGTACTTC
>NA|TRBV27|NA|TRBJ1-5|14
CASASEYPNQPQHF
TGTGCCAGCGCCTCCGAGTACCCGAATCAGCCCCAGCATTTT
>NA|TRBV9|NA|TRBJ2-1|15
CASNKRQPCYNEQFF
TGTGCCAGCAACAAGAGACAGCCGTGTTACAATGAGCAGTTCTTC
>NA|TRBV27|TRBD1|TRBJ1-2|13
CASSSWTGTGYTF
TGTGCCAGCAGTTCGTGGACAGGGACGGGCTACACCTTC
>NA|TRBV7-2|TRBD2|TRBJ2-7|19
CASSPLLAGEGVGSYEQYF
TGTGCCAGCAGCCCTCTCCTAGCGGGAGAGGGGGTTGGGTCCTACGAGCAGTACTTC
>NA|TRBV13|NA|TRBJ2-3|12
CASSSSTDTQYF
TGTGCCAGCAGCTCTAGCACAGATACGCAGTATTTT
>NA|TRBV10-3|NA|TRBJ2-7|16
CAISGGDGLPTYEQYF
TGTGCCATCAGTGGGGGGGACGGACTCCCAACCTACGAGCAGTACTTC
>NA|TRBV7-9|NA|TRBJ2-3|15
CASTSAIGGTDTQYF
TGTGCCAGCACCTCAGCAATAGGGGGCACAGATACGCAGTATTTT
>once|TRBV11-2|NA|TRBJ2-7|14
CASSLNDGPYEQYF
TGTGCCAGCAGCTTGAATGACGGCCCCTACGAGCAGTACTTC
>NA|TRBV4-2|NA|TRBJ2-2|16
CASSPEGGGLTGELFF
TGTGCCAGCAGCCCCGAGGGGGGAGGGCTTACCGGGGAGCTGTTTTTT
>NA|TRBV15|NA|TRBJ2-5|13
CATSGTFGETQYF
TGTGCCACCAGCGGGACTTTCGGAGAGACCCAGTACTTC
>NA|TRBV30|NA|TRBJ1-2|12
CAWSFSNDGYTF
TGTGCCTGGAGTTTCTCCAATGATGGCTACACCTTC
>NA|TRBV20-1|NA|TRBJ2-3|10
CSASSDTQYF
TGCAGTGCTAGTTCGGATACGCAGTATTTT
>NA|TRBV27|NA|TRBJ2-3|16
CASRTKERSALGSQYF
TGTGCCAGCAGGACTAAAGAGAGGTCCGCGCTAGGATCGCAGTATTTT
>NA|TRBV30|NA|TRBJ1-1|14
CAWSIRLRNTEAFF
TGTGCCTGGAGTATTAGGTTGAGGAACACTGAAGCTTTCTTT
>NA|TRBV19|TRBD1|TRBJ2-2|16
CASSIGTDTNTGELFF
TGTGCCAGTAGTATCGGGACAGACACGAACACCGGGGAGCTGTTTTTT
>NA|TRBV27|NA|TRBJ2-7|13
CASSRARGYEQYF
TGTGCCAGCAGTCGCGCCCGAGGCTACGAGCAGTACTTC
>NA|TRBV27|NA|TRBJ2-5|15
CASSLAGLGLETQYF
TGTGCCAGCAGTTTGGCAGGATTAGGGTTAGAGACCCAGTACTTC
>few|TRBV7-9|NA|TRBJ1-1|15
CASMIGPGDNTEAFF
TGTGCCAGCATGATCGGTCCCGGGGATAACACTGAAGCTTTCTTT
>NA|TRBV25-1|TRBD1|TRBJ1-1|14
CASSETGVWTEAFF
TGTGCCAGCAGTGAAACAGGGGTTTGGACTGAAGCTTTCTTT
>once|TRBV9|NA|TRBJ1-2|15
CASSVAFTANYGYTF
TGTGCCAGCAGCGTAGCCTTTACGGCTAACTATGGCTACACCTTC
>NA|TRBV2|TRBD2|TRBJ2-7|16
CASSEVTSGTYYEQYF
TGTGCCAGCAGTGAAGTGACTAGCGGGACTTACTACGAGCAGTACTTC
>NA|TRBV7-9|TRBD2|TRBJ2-1|15
CASSSKLAGANEQFF
TGTGCCAGCAGCTCAAAGCTAGCGGGAGCCAATGAGCAGTTCTTC
>NA|TRBV4-2|TRBD1|TRBJ1-3|15
CASGGQRYSGNTIYF
TGTGCCAGCGGGGGACAGCGGTATTCTGGAAACACCATATATTTT
>NA|TRBV7-2|TRBD1|TRBJ1-2|17
CASSAGTGATANYGYTF
TGTGCCAGCAGCGCAGGGACAGGGGCTACGGCTAACTATGGCTACACCTTC
>NA|TRBV27|TRBD1|TRBJ1-5|16
CASRAGTGYSNQPQHF
TGTGCCAGCAGGGCCGGGACAGGTTATAGCAATCAGCCCCAGCATTTT
>NA|TRBV27|TRBD2|TRBJ2-7|13
CASMTSDAYEQYF
TGTGCCAGCATGACTAGCGACGCCTACGAGCAGTACTTC
>once|TRBV5-1|NA|TRBJ1-1|17
CASRHTTLGGRNTEAFF
TGCGCCAGTCGACATACTACCCTGGGGGGCCGAAACACTGAAGCTTTCTTT
>NA|TRBV6-4|NA|TRBJ2-2|15
CASSDTALDPRALFF
TGTGCCAGCAGTGACACAGCCCTCGATCCGCGGGCGTTGTTTTTT
>NA|TRBV5-1|TRBD1|TRBJ1-1|18
CASSLVYQGAGRNTEAFF
TGCGCCAGCAGCTTGGTTTACCAGGGGGCGGGTCGGAACACTGAAGCTTTCTTT
>NA|TRBV9|NA|TRBJ1-3|14
CASSPLSSGNTIYF
TGTGCCAGCAGCCCCCTTAGTTCCGGAAACACCATATATTTT
>NA|TRBV6-5|NA|TRBJ2-7|11
CATGGWGEQYF
TGTGCCACCGGCGGATGGGGAGAGCAGTACTTC
>NA|TRBV6-6|NA|TRBJ2-3|16
CASSYSLGPSTDTQYF
TGTGCCAGCAGTTACTCGCTAGGTCCGAGCACAGATACGCAGTATTTT
>NA|TRBV27|NA|TRBJ1-5|15
CASSLSADGRQPQHF
TGTGCCAGCAGTTTATCGGCCGACGGACGTCAGCCCCAGCATTTT
>NA|TRBV5-6|TRBD1|TRBJ1-2|16
CASSLELQGATNGYTF
TGTGCCAGCAGCTTGGAGTTACAGGGGGCGACGAATGGCTACACCTTC